This is a list of T cell receptor beta chains from one sample in a study of blood T cell repertoires in COVID-19. Profiled with immunoSEQ multiplex PCR; TCRdb holds only in-frame clones, not every one. The data contain some 320,000 clones, 89% of them singletons. Sequencing was carried out using PBMCs or T cells enriched from blood (not recorded which). Every receptor here comes from a man in his sixties who had recovered from COVID-19. Both conserved end residues are part of each CDR3. A D gene is named only where the DNA matches it firmly. A clone size is listed for some rows: how often the clone was seen (once, few, many), or a class if it is expanded.

d_gene: TRBD2; j_gene: TRBJ2-1; abundance: .; v_gene: TRBV6-5; CDR3nt: TGTGCCAGCAGTTACGCGGAGCGGGAGTGGGGTGAGCAGTTCTTC; CDR3aa: CASSYAEREWGEQFF
d_gene: TRBD1; j_gene: TRBJ2-7; abundance: .; v_gene: TRBV18; CDR3nt: TGTGCCAGCTCACCCGGGACAGAGGGCGAGCAGTACTTC; CDR3aa: CASSPGTEGEQYF
d_gene: .; j_gene: TRBJ2-3; abundance: .; v_gene: TRBV28; CDR3nt: TGTGCCAGCAGTCCGCCGGGGTCCGGCACAGATACGCAGTATTTT; CDR3aa: CASSPPGSGTDTQYF
d_gene: TRBD2; j_gene: TRBJ2-3; abundance: .; v_gene: TRBV2; CDR3nt: TGTGCCAGCAGTGTATCTAGCGGGACAGATACGCAGTATTTT; CDR3aa: CASSVSSGTDTQYF
d_gene: .; j_gene: TRBJ2-7; abundance: .; v_gene: TRBV27; CDR3nt: TGTGCCAGCAGTCCGACCCCGGGACTTGACCCCTACGAGCAGTACTTC; CDR3aa: CASSPTPGLDPYEQYF
d_gene: TRBD1; j_gene: TRBJ2-2; abundance: .; v_gene: TRBV15; CDR3nt: TGTGCCAGAGAATCGGACAGGGGCGGGACCGGGGAGCTGTTTTTT; CDR3aa: CARESDRGGTGELFF
d_gene: TRBD2; j_gene: TRBJ2-7; abundance: few; v_gene: TRBV6-5; CDR3nt: TGTGCCAGCAGTCCTAGCCTAGCGGAGATCTACGAGCAGTACTTC; CDR3aa: CASSPSLAEIYEQYF
d_gene: .; j_gene: TRBJ1-5; abundance: .; v_gene: TRBV12-3/TRBV12-4; CDR3nt: TGTGCCAGCAGTGCCCTATCTCAGCCCCAGCATTTT; CDR3aa: CASSALSQPQHF
d_gene: .; j_gene: TRBJ2-7; abundance: .; v_gene: TRBV4-2; CDR3nt: TGTGCCAGCAGGCCCGGGGGAGCGGGCAAATTTTCCTACGAGCAGTACTTC; CDR3aa: CASRPGGAGKFSYEQYF
d_gene: .; j_gene: TRBJ2-1; abundance: .; v_gene: TRBV3-1/TRBV3-2; CDR3nt: TGTGCCAGCAGCCAATGGGGAGCGAACAATGAGCAGTTCTTC; CDR3aa: CASSQWGANNEQFF
d_gene: .; j_gene: TRBJ1-1; abundance: once; v_gene: TRBV5-4; CDR3nt: TGTGCCAGCAGCATTAGAGAGCTGTACACTGAAGCTTTCTTT; CDR3aa: CASSIRELYTEAFF
d_gene: .; j_gene: TRBJ1-5; abundance: .; v_gene: TRBV2; CDR3nt: TGTGCCAGCAGTGAGGTGGGGAGTTTTCAGCCCCAGCATTTT; CDR3aa: CASSEVGSFQPQHF
d_gene: TRBD1; j_gene: TRBJ2-6; abundance: .; v_gene: TRBV14; CDR3nt: TGTGCCAGCAGCCGGCAGGGGGCTGGGGCCAACGTCCTGACTTTC; CDR3aa: CASSRQGAGANVLTF
d_gene: TRBD1; j_gene: TRBJ2-7; abundance: once; v_gene: TRBV3-1/TRBV3-2; CDR3nt: TGTGCCAGCAGCCTCGGGACAGGGGTATACGAGCAGTACTTC; CDR3aa: CASSLGTGVYEQYF
d_gene: TRBD1; j_gene: TRBJ2-7; abundance: .; v_gene: TRBV18; CDR3nt: TGTGCCAGCTCACCCCGGACAGGAAACTACGAGCAGTACTTC; CDR3aa: CASSPRTGNYEQYF
d_gene: .; j_gene: TRBJ2-5; abundance: .; v_gene: TRBV5-1; CDR3nt: TGCGCCAGCAGCTTGGCCTGGAGCGGACAAGAGACCCAGTACTTC; CDR3aa: CASSLAWSGQETQYF
d_gene: TRBD1; j_gene: TRBJ2-7; abundance: .; v_gene: TRBV4-1; CDR3nt: TGCGCCAGCAGCAACACAGGGGGTCGTGGCGAGCAGTACTTC; CDR3aa: CASSNTGGRGEQYF
d_gene: .; j_gene: TRBJ2-3; abundance: once; v_gene: TRBV5-1; CDR3nt: TGCGCCAGCAGCTGGCTGGATGGCAGGGGCACAGATACGCAGTATTTT; CDR3aa: CASSWLDGRGTDTQYF
d_gene: .; j_gene: TRBJ1-5; abundance: .; v_gene: TRBV3-1/TRBV3-2; CDR3nt: TGTGCCAGCAGCCAAGTTTACAGACAGCCCCAGCATTTT; CDR3aa: CASSQVYRQPQHF
d_gene: .; j_gene: TRBJ2-3; abundance: .; v_gene: TRBV2; CDR3nt: TGTGCCAGCAGTGGGGGACAACATACGCAGTATTTT; CDR3aa: CASSGGQHTQYF